The table lists the clone carrying this TCR beta chain with many counts. Its antigen is unknown. The sample belongs to a study of T cell repertoires in cytomegalovirus infection. Study information: Based on public TCR beta signatures, there were indications of CMV infection and of a matching HLA type. Study-wide results and caveats: Of the TCR beta families, the public ones yielded a cumulative frequency that identified carriers of CMV plus the relevant HLA. The ex vivo response was dominated by HLA-C-restricted CMV-specific TCR beta clonotypes.

From the reads, TCRdb called clonotypes with MiXCR, one entry per CDR3 protein. The table records over 85,000 distinct CDR3 sequences, 16% of them present only once. Trimming took off 2 bases at V and 2 bases at J, with 13 bases between the two ends. The germline gives CDR1 MDHEN, CDR2 SYDVKM. This CDR3 comprises 16 residues. Sequenced: PBMCs. The source is a human donor in good health (CMV status not recorded). Some clones in this sample may be carry-over from other donors' samples. The chain couples TRBV28 to TRBJ1-5; TRBD1 is a possible D gene (5 bases). This chain's CDR3 is CASSLTVGAGNQPQHF. In nucleotides, the CDR3 is TGTGCCAGCAGTTTAACTGTTGGGGCGGGCAATCAGCCCCAGCATTTT.